A selection of T cell receptor beta chains follows, all from one sample in a study of T cell responses to AZD1222 COVID-19 vaccine. Profiled with immunoSEQ multiplex PCR; TCRdb holds only in-frame clones, not every one. Among approximately 27,000 clones listed, under 90% were seen once. The starting material was peripheral blood, obtained on day 0 of AZD1222 vaccination. These receptors were taken from an adult in good health. Both conserved end residues are part of each CDR3. A D gene is named only where the DNA matches it firmly. The size field is filled for only some rows; it gives once, few, many or a size class.

d_gene,j_gene,abundance,v_gene,CDR3nt,CDR3aa
.,TRBJ2-7,.,TRBV6-5,TGTGCCAGGGGACGGGAAGTCCACGAGCAGTACTTC,CARGREVHEQYF
.,TRBJ1-1,once,TRBV2,TGTGCCAGCAGTGACTTGGGACCTCCCGAAGCTTTCTTT,CASSDLGPPEAFF
TRBD1,TRBJ1-1,.,TRBV18,TGTGCCAGCTCCGGACAGGCTAACACTGAAGCTTTCTTT,CASSGQANTEAFF
.,TRBJ2-1,.,TRBV4-3,TGCGCCAGCAGCCAAGAAATAGCGGATGAGCAGTTCTTC,CASSQEIADEQFF
TRBD1,TRBJ1-4,.,TRBV5-1,TGCGCCAGCAGCTCGGAGGGGGCGCGTCATGAAAAACTGTTTTTT,CASSSEGARHEKLFF
.,TRBJ2-2,.,TRBV7-9,TGTGCCAGCAGCCCCCCGGCTAGCCCCGGGGAGCTGTTTTTT,CASSPPASPGELFF
.,TRBJ1-1,.,TRBV19,TGTGCCAGTAGTAGAACAGGGAACACTGAAGCTTTCTTT,CASSRTGNTEAFF
TRBD1,TRBJ2-7,.,TRBV15,TGTGCCACCAGCAGAGAGGGAAGGGGGCGATTATACGAGCAGTACTTC,CATSREGRGRLYEQYF
.,TRBJ2-2,.,TRBV6-5,TGTGCCAGCAGTTACTCGAAACAAAACACCGGGGAGCTGTTTTTT,CASSYSKQNTGELFF
.,TRBJ2-1,.,TRBV30,TGTGCCTGGAGTGTTGGCGGGGAGCAGTTCTTC,CAWSVGGEQFF
.,TRBJ1-1,.,TRBV6-6,TGTGCCAGCAGTTACTCTAATTACGAGAACACTGAAGCTTTCTTT,CASSYSNYENTEAFF
.,TRBJ2-3,.,TRBV19,TGTGCCAGTTCGACCACCGGCACAGATACGCAGTATTTT,CASSTTGTDTQYF
.,TRBJ1-2,.,TRBV5-1,TGCGCCAGCAGCTTGGCGGCAGGGGACGATGGCTACACCTTC,CASSLAAGDDGYTF
.,TRBJ1-1,.,TRBV2,TGTGCCAGCAAGGTAGAGGGGACCTCGAACACTGAAGCTTTCTTT,CASKVEGTSNTEAFF
.,TRBJ2-3,.,TRBV27,TGTGCCAGCAGTTACGGATATACGCAGTATTTT,CASSYGYTQYF
.,TRBJ1-1,once,TRBV9,TGTGCCAGCAGCGTAGTTCCAGGCACTGAAGCTTTCTTT,CASSVVPGTEAFF
.,TRBJ2-1,.,TRBV29-1,TGCAGCGTTGAATATGGGCAGGTCACTTATGAGCAGTTCTTC,CSVEYGQVTYEQFF
.,TRBJ1-5,.,TRBV4-1,TGCGCCAGCAGCCTGACCTGGACAGTGGATCAGCCCCAGCATTTT,CASSLTWTVDQPQHF
TRBD2,TRBJ2-3,.,TRBV7-9,TGTGCCAGCAGCTCGGGAGGAGAAGGCACAGATACGCAGTATTTT,CASSSGGEGTDTQYF
.,TRBJ1-3,.,TRBV15,TGTGCCACCAGCAGAGATCGCAGGGACTCTGGAAACACCATATATTTT,CATSRDRRDSGNTIYF
.,TRBJ1-2,.,TRBV3-1/TRBV3-2,TGTGCCAGGGGCCAGCAGCAGGGAGCCTACACCTTC,CARGQQQGAYTF
TRBD1,TRBJ2-1,few,TRBV3-1/TRBV3-2,TGTGCCAGCAGCCGGACAGGGGTTGAGCAGTTCTTC,CASSRTGVEQFF